This T cell receptor beta chain was identified during a study of blood T cell repertoires in COVID-19. Study background: Samples came from the United States, Italy and Spain, spanning acute and convalescent COVID-19. In each case, the material was cDNA or gDNA derived from T cells, B-cell-depleted T cells, or PBMCs.

Authors' methods: Amplified reference gene primers provided the basis for estimating nucleated cell counts. Clones were sequenced by immunoSEQ multiplex PCR, and TCRdb holds only the in-frame ones, with some missing. The V and J calls and clone size were taken over from that table, and D and trimming were inferred from the DNA. In the table there are about 41,000 clones, roughly four fifths of which are singletons. This clone was detected only once. CDR3 size: 14 residues. Germline V lookup: CDR1 KGHSH, CDR2 LQKENI. V lost 3 bases and J 2 bases, leaving 10 bases between the germline ends. Sequences were obtained from peripheral blood. This clonotype originated in a woman over 75 with acute or convalescent COVID-19. The chain has TRBV18 and TRBJ1-1, with D maybe TRBD1 (6 bases). The DNA for the CDR3 is TGTGCCAGCTCACCGAAACAGGGTAACACTGAAGCTTTCTTT. This sequence encodes CASSPKQGNTEAFF. The variable domain in full, completed from reference TRBV18 and TRBJ1-1, reads NAGVMQNPRHLVRRRGQEARLRCSPMKGHSHVYWYRQLPEEGLKFMVYLQKENIIDESGMPKERFSAEFPKEGPSILRIQQVVRGDSAAYFCASSPKQGNTEAFFGQGTRLTVV.